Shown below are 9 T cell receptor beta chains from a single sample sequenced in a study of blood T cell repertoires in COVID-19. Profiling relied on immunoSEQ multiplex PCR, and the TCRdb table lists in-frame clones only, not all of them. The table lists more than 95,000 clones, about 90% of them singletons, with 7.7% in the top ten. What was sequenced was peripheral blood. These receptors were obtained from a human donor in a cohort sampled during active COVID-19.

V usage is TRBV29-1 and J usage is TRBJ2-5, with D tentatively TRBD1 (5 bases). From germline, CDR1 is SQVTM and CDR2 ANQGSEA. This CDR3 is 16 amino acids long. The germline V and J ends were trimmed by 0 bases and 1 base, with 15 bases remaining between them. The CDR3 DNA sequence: TGCAGCGTTGAAGATCTGGGGCCAGGGATCCAAGAGACCCAGTACTTC. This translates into CSVEDLGPGIQETQYF.

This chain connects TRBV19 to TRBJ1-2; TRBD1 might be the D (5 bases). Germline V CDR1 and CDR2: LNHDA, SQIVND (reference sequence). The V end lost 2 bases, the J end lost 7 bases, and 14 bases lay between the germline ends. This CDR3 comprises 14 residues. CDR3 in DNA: TGTGCCAGTAGTATATCCCCCCCCGGGGGTGGCTACACCTTC. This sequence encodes CASSISPPGGGYTF.

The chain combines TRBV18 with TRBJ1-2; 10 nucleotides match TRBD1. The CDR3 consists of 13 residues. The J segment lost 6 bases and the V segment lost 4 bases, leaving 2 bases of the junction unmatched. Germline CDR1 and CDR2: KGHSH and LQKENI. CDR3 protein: CASSRQGADGYTF. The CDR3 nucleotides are TGTGCCAGCTCACGACAGGGGGCGGATGGCTACACCTTC.

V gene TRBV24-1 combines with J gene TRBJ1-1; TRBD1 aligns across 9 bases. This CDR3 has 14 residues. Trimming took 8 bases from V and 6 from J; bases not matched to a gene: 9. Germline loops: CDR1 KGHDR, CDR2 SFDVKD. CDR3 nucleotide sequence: TGTGCCACCACTTCGACAGGGGGAAAGGCTGAAGCTTTCTTT. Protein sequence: CATTSTGGKAEAFF.

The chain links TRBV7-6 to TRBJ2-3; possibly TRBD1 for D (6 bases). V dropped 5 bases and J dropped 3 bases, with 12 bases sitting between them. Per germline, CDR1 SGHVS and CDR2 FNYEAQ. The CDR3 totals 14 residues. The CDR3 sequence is CASSTLGQTDTQYF. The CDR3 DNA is TGTGCCAGCAGCACCCTAGGACAGACAGATACGCAGTATTTT.

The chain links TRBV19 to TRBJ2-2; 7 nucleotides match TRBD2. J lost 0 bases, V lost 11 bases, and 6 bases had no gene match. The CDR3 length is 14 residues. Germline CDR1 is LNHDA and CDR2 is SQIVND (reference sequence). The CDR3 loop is CAVPAGANTGELFF. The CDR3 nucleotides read TGTGCCGTTCCTGCGGGGGCGAACACCGGGGAGCTGTTTTTT.

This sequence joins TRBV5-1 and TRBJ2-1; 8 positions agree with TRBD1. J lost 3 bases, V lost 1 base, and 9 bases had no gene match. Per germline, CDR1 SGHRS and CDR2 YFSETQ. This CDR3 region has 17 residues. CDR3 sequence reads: CASSLTPGTGSYNEQFF. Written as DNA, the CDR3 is TGCGCCAGCAGCTTGACCCCCGGGACAGGCAGCTACAATGAGCAGTTCTTC.

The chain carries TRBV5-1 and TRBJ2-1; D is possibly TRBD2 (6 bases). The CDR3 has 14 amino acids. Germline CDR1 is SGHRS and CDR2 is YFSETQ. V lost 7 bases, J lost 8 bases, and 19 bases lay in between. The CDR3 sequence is CASFPAVGGDEQFF. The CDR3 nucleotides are TGCGCCAGCTTCCCAGCTGTGGGGGGAGATGAGCAGTTCTTC.

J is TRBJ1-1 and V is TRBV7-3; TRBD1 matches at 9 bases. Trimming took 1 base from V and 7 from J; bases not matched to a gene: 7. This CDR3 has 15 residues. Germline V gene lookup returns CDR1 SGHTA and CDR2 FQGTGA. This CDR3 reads CASSLSTGGRGEAFF. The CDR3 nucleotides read TGTGCCAGCAGCTTAAGTACAGGGGGCAGGGGTGAAGCTTTCTTT. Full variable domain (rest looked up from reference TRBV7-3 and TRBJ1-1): GAGVSQTPSNKVTEKGKYVELRCDPISGHTALYWYRQSLGQGPEFLIYFQGTGAADDSGLPNDRFFAVRPEGSVSTLKIQRTERGDSAVYLCASSLSTGGRGEAFFGQGTRLTVV.